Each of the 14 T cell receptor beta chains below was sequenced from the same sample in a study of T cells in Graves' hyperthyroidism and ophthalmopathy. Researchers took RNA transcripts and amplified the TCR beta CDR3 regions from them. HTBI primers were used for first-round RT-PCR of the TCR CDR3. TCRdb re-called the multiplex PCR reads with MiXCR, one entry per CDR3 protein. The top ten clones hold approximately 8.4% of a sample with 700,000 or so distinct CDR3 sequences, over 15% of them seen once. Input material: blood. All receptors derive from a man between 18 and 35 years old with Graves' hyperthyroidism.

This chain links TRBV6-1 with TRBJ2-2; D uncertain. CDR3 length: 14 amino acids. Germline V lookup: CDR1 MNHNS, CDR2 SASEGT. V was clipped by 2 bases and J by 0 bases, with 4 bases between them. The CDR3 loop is CASSESSNTGELFF. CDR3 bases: TGTGCCAGCAGTGAATCGTCGAACACCGGGGAGCTGTTTTTT.

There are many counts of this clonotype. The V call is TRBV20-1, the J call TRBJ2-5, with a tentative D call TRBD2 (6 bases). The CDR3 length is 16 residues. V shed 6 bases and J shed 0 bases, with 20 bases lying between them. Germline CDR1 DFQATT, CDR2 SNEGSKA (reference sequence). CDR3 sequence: CSALIMTLADQETQYF. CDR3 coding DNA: TGCAGTGCCCTAATAATGACACTAGCAGACCAAGAGACCCAGTACTTC.

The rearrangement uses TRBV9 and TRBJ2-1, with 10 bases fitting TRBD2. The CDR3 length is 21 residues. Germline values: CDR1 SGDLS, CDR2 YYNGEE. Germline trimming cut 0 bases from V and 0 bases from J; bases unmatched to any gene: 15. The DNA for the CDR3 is TGTGCCAGCAGCGTAGCTACTCCAGCTAGCGGGAGCCGGAGCTCCTACAATGAGCAGTTCTTC. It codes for CASSVATPASGSRSSYNEQFF. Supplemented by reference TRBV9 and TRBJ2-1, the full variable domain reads DSGVTQTPKHLITATGQRVTLRCSPRSGDLSVYWYQQSLDQGLQFLIQYYNGEERAKGNILERFSAQQFPDLHSELNLSSLELGDSALYFCASSVATPASGSRSSYNEQFFGPGTRLTVL.

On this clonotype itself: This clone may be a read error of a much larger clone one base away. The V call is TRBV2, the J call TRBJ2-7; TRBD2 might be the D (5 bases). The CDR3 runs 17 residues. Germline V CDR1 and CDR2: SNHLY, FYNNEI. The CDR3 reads CASEVRAKGLPPYKQYF. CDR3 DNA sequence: TGTGCCAGCGAGGTGAGGGCCAAAGGGTTACCACCCTACAAGCAGTACTTC.

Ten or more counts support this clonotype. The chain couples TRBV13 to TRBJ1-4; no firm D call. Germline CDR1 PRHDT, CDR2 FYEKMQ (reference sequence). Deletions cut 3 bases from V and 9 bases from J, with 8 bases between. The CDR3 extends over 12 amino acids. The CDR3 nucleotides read TGTGCCAGCAGCTTGATGCGGAAAAAACTGTTTTTT. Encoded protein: CASSLMRKKLFF. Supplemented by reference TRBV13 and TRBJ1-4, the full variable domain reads AAGVIQSPRHLIKEKRETATLKCYPIPRHDTVYWYQQGPGQDPQFLISFYEKMQSDKGSIPDRFSAQQFSDYHSELNMSSLELGDSALYFCASSLMRKKLFFGSGTQLSVL.

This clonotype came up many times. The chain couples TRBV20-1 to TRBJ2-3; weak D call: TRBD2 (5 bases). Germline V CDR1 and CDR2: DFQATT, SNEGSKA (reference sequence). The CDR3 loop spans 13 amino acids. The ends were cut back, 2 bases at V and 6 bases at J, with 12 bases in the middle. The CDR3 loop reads CSARHTSYDTQYF. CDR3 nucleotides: TGCAGTGCTAGACATACTAGTTACGATACGCAGTATTTT.

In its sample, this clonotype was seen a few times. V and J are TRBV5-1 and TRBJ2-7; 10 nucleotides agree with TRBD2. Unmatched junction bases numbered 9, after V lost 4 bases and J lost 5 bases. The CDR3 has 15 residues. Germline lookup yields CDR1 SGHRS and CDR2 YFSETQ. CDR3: CASSGSSGRADEQYF. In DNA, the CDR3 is TGCGCCAGCAGCGGATCTAGCGGGAGAGCCGACGAGCAGTACTTC.

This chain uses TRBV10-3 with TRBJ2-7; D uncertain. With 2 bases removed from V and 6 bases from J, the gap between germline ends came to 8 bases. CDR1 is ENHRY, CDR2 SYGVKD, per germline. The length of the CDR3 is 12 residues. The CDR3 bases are TGTGCCATCAGTGAGGACATGGGCGAGCAGTACTTC. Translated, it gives CAISEDMGEQYF.

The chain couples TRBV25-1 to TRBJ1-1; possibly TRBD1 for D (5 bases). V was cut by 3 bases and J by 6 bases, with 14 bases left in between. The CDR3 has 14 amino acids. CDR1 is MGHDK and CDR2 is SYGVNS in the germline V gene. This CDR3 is CASSDWGGGSEAFF. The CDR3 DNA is TGTGCCAGCAGTGATTGGGGGGGAGGATCTGAAGCTTTCTTT. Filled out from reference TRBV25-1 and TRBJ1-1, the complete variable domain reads EADIYQTPRYLVIGTGKKITLECSQTMGHDKMYWYQQDPGMELHLIHYSYGVNSTEKGDLSSESTVSRIRTEHFPLTLESARPSHTSQYLCASSDWGGGSEAFFGQGTRLTVV.

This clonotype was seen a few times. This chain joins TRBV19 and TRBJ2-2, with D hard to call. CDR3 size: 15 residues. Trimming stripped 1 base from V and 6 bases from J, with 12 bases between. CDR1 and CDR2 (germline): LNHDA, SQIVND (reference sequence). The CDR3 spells CASSIVSGISGELFF. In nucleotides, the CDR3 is TGTGCCAGTAGTATAGTGAGTGGGATTTCCGGGGAGCTGTTTTTT.

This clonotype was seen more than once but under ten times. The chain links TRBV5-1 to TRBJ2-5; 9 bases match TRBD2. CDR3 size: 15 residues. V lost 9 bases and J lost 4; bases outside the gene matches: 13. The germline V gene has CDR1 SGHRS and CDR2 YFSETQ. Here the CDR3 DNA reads TGCGCCACCACTCCTATAGCGGGAGCGAGAGAGACCCAGTACTTC. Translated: CATTPIAGARETQYF.

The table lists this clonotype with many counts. CDR3 residues: CSARRTLGGTEAFF. The CDR3 DNA follows: TGCAGTGCTAGACGAACCCTAGGGGGCACTGAAGCTTTCTTT. The chain uses TRBV20-1 and TRBJ1-1, with a possible D match to TRBD1 (6 bases). Germline CDR1 reads DFQATT; CDR2 reads SNEGSKA (reference sequence). The CDR3 covers 14 residues. V was clipped by 2 bases and J by 4 bases, with 14 bases between them.

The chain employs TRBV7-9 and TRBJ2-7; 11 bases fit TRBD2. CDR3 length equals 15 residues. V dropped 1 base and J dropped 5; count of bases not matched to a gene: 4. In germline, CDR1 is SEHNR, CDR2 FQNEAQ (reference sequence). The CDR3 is CASSLGLAGKDEQYF. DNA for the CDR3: TGTGCCAGCAGCTTAGGACTAGCGGGAAAGGACGAGCAGTACTTC.

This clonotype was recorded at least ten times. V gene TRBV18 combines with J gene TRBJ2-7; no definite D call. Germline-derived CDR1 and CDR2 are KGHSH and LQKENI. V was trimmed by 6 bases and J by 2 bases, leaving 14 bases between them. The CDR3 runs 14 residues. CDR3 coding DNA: TGTGCCAGCTCCTCGTTCAAGGGAACCTACGAGCAGTACTTC. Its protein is CASSSFKGTYEQYF.